Detailed here is one T cell receptor beta chain. There is no known antigen for this receptor. Per-nucleotide qualities are absent, and no much larger clonotype sits a single base away. The trim is 4 bases for V and 2 bases for J, with a gap of 15 bases between the germline ends. The CDR3 holds 16 amino acids from the cysteine to the phenylalanine. The only DNA kept is the CDR3, 48 bases in frame from the first base. The CDR1 and CDR2 encoded by the germline V gene (reference sequence) are LGHDT and YNNKEL. The CDR3 regions of human TCRbeta chains were analyzed by immunosequencing. The original pipeline was this. TCRs in the repertoires were compared against a reference library of SARS-CoV-2-specific TCRs that had been generated with the MIRA antigen-specificity platform. Breadth was defined as the fraction of unique TCRs that were SARS-CoV-2-associated, and depth was defined as the fraction of total T cells that were SARS-CoV-2-associated. Each spike-specific TCR was assigned to its reactive spike region and to a CD4 or CD8 class using the MIRA data. Log10-transformed breadth and depth values were compared by one-way ANOVA with Sidak's multiple comparisons tests. Held by TCRdb, this immuneACCESS table contains in-frame sequences only and omits some clones. Under half of the omission traces to an unresolved V gene where checked; the cause of the rest is unknown. The D gene and trimming were derived from the DNA, and the V and J assignments and clone size from that table. Across this sample there are some 81,000 clones, with approximately 83% seen only once. The ten most abundant clones make up around 3.6% of the sample.

What the time point label conveys for this sample: about 28 days (+/-7) after the second vaccine dose. Because spike-specific TCR depth and breadth did not differ between the two schedules, AZD1222 recipients who got a second dose at roughly 4 weeks were pooled with those who got a second dose at roughly 12 weeks. Vaccinee samples were obtained from the UK trials COV001 and COV002, which included a single-blind randomized controlled phase 2/3 trial of AZD1222 (ChAdOx1 nCoV-19) in healthy adults. Trial participant PBMC samples were collected at day 0 and day 28 after the second dose for TCRbeta chain sequencing. The sample originates from a study of T cell responses to AZD1222 COVID-19 vaccine (dated by TCRdb to about 2021). Background for the entire study: A total of just over 230 trial participants underwent TCR sequencing, of whom 207 had received two doses of AZD1222 and some 25 had received two doses of the MenACWY control vaccine. Trial participants were enrolled by age into 18-55, 56-69 and 70-plus year subgroups, with roughly 160, 29 and 62 TCR-sequenced participants respectively. General findings and caveats noted by the study authors: Participants were mostly white British, with more females than males. The authors suggested clonal diversity may have been underestimated. No day 14 peak-response samples were available, so repertoires were characterized only after the peak T cell response. Conclusions about previously exposed vaccinees were limited because only a handful of AZD1222 recipients were SARS-CoV-2 seropositive at baseline. Reportedly, close to half of the unique spike-specific TCRs recognized epitopes lying outside the regions that are mutated in the B.1.351 and B.1.1.7 variants. After two AZD1222 doses, spike-specific TCR breadth and depth were significantly higher than at day 0 and than in MenACWY recipients. In the small 56-69-year group, the increase in depth fell short of significance, most likely because of low power. CD4 TCRs associated with the vaccine covered the entire spike protein, and the dominant responses were in regions 160-218 and 743-854.

This sequence uses TRBV3-1 (or the pseudogene TRBV3-2) and TRBJ2-1, with the identity of the D gene unclear. This specimen was peripheral blood, taken 28 days after the second AZD1222 dose. This TCR came from an adult who received the AZD1222 COVID-19 vaccine. Here the CDR3 is given as CASSPKTRPTYNEQFF. The sequenced DNA is TGTGCCAGCAGCCCCAAGACAAGACCTACCTACAATGAGCAGTTCTTC.